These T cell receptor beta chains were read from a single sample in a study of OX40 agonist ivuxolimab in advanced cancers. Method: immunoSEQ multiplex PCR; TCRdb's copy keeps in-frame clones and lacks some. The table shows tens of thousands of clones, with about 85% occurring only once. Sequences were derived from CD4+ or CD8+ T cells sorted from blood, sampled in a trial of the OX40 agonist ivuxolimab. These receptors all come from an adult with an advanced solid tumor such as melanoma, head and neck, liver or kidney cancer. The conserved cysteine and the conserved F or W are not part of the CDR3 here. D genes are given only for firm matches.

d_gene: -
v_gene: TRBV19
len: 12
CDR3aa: ASRLGEWTGELF

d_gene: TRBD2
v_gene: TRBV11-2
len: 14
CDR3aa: ASSQVRTSQAYEQY

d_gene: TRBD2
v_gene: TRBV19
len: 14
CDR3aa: ASSIALAGGRETQY

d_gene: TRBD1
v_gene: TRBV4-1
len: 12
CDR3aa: ASSPRQGFTEAF

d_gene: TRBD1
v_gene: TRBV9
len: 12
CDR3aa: ASSPGQGDYGYT

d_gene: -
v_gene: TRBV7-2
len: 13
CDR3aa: ASSFVTAAYNEQF

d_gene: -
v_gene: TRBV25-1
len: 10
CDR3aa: ASSGPAREAF

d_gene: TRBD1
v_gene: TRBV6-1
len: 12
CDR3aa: ASSEDRWTTEAF

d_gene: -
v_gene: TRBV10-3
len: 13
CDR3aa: AISATGNLNYGYT

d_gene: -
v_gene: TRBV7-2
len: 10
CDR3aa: ASSPSGNTIY

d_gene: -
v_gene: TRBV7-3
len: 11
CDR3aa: ASSPTASDTQY

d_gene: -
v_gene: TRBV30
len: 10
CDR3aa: AWSVLSYEQY

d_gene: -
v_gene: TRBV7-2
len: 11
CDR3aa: ASSSTEVYGYT

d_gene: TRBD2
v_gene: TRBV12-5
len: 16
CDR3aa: ASGLVRDGRSSTDTQY

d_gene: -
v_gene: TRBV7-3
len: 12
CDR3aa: ASSMDIWDTEAF

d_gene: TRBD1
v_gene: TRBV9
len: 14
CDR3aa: ASSVGDRGLTGELF

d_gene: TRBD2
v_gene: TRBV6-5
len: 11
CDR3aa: ATQRTSAHEQY

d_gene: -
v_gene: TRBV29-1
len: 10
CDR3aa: SVWVLTDTQY

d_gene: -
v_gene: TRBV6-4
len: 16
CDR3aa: ASSDGYSTLLVNTEAF

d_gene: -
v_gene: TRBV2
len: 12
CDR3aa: ASREGGGGETQY

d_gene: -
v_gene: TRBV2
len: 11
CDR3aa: ASNAWANQPQH

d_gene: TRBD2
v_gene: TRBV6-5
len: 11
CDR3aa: ASMASGIYEQY

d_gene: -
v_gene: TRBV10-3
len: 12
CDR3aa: AISADNRVDGYT

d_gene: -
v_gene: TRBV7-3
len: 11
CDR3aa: ASSSAANYGYT

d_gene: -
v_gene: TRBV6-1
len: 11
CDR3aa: ASSETGTDTQY

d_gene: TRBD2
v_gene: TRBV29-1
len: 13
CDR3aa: SVAGLAGVSDTQY

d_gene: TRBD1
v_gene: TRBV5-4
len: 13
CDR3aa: ASSQDRGSNQPQH

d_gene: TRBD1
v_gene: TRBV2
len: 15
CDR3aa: ASSKDRGSIGTDTQY

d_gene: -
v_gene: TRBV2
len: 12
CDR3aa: ASRISATNEKLF

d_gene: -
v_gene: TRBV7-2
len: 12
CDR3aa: ASSLGSDRNEQY

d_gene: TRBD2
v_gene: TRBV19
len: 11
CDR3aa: ATRTSGGDEQF

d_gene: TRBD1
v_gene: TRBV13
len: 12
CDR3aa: ASSFTGGNSPLH

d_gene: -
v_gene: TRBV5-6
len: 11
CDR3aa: ASSGGPSYEQY

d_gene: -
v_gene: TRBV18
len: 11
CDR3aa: ASSGDLQGPQH